This T cell receptor beta chain was sequenced in a study of shared clonotypes between healthy human individuals. Study-level information: Per-donor plates numbered three CD4 naive, three CD4 memory, two CD8 naive and one CD8 memory. Findings and caveats of the study: Clonotype sharing among donors was expected to depend on sequencing depth.

Profiled with immunoSEQ multiplex PCR; TCRdb holds only in-frame clones, not every one. The sample consists of some 1.4 million clones, around 97% of them appearing once. Concerning this clone itself: What it binds is not known.

In germline, CDR1 is MDHEN, CDR2 SYDVKM. V was pared by 6 bases and J by 6 bases, with 9 bases between. This CDR3 is 12 amino acids long. Source material: naive CD4+ T cells sorted from blood. As to subset: CD45RA+ positively selected. The TCR was taken from a man aged 30 to 45 in good health. V gene TRBV28 combines with J gene TRBJ1-5; unclear D gene. CDR3 amino acids: CASRAHGQPQHF. The DNA of the CDR3 is TGTGCCAGCAGGGCCCACGGTCAGCCCCAGCATTTT.